These 8 T cell receptor beta chains share one sample of origin, sequenced in a study of blood T cell repertoires in COVID-19 (dated by TCRdb to the early 2020s). The library was built by means of the immunoSEQ multiplex PCR assay. Entries here come from immuneACCESS through TCRdb and include only in-frame sequences with V and J called. Some clones fail to appear in such tables; in the studies checked, an unresolved V gene covers under half of the shortfall, and the cause of the remainder is unknown. Across this sample there are more than 400,000 clones, with roughly 88% seen only once. The ten largest account for roughly 3.1% of the sample. The sequenced material came from peripheral blood. The receptors come from a human donor in a cohort sampled during active COVID-19.

The chain couples TRBV5-6 to TRBJ1-4, with unresolved D. The V end was cut by 1 base, the J end by 8 bases, with 6 bases between. The germline V gene encodes CDR1 SGHDT and CDR2 YYEEEE. This CDR3 has 12 residues. The CDR3 DNA reads TGTGCCAGCAGCTTGAACAGCGAAAAACTGTTTTTT. Its protein product is CASSLNSEKLFF. The complete variable domain, with remaining parts taken from reference TRBV5-6 and TRBJ1-4, reads DAGVTQSPTHLIKTRGQQVTLRCSPKSGHDTVSWYQQALGQGPQFIFQYYEEEERQRGNFPDRFSGHQFPNYSSELNVNALLLGDSALYLCASSLNSEKLFFGSGTQLSVL.

This CDR3 reads CASSMGVREQYF. CDR3 DNA sequence: TGTGCCAGCAGTATGGGAGTTAGGGAGCAGTACTTC. This chain links TRBV12-3 or TRBV12-4 with TRBJ2-7, with D possibly being TRBD2 (5 bases). This CDR3 region has 12 residues. V lost 5 bases and J lost 7, with 12 bases in between.

The CDR3: CASRGTGRETQYF. The DNA of the CDR3 is TGTGCCAGCAGGGGTACAGGGAGAGAGACCCAGTACTTC. The chain carries TRBV7-2 and TRBJ2-5, with D possibly being TRBD1 (6 bases). The V and J ends lost 6 bases and 4 bases respectively, with 12 bases between them. Germline-derived CDR1 and CDR2 are SGHTA and FQGNSA. The CDR3 contains 13 residues.

This clone was seen only once. This chain links TRBV19 with TRBJ2-6, with D perhaps matching TRBD1 (6 bases). The V end lost 6 bases, the J end lost 2 bases, and 11 bases lay between the germline ends. The CDR3 is made up of 15 amino acids. Germline V lookup: CDR1 LNHDA, CDR2 SQIVND (reference sequence). As DNA, the CDR3 is TGTGCCAGTAGACGGACAGACCCTGGGGCCAACGTCCTGACTTTC. Translated, it gives CASRRTDPGANVLTF.

V gene TRBV5-1 combines with J gene TRBJ1-2; D call uncertain. CDR1 is SGHRS and CDR2 is YFSETQ in the germline V gene. Trimming left V 0 bases short and J 6 bases short, with 12 bases between. CDR3 length: 14 amino acids. The DNA of the CDR3 is TGCGCCAGCAGCTTGGCCGGGGTCGGGGATGGCTACACCTTC. It is translated as CASSLAGVGDGYTF. The whole variable domain, filled in from reference TRBV5-1 and TRBJ1-2, reads KAGVTQTPRYLIKTRGQQVTLSCSPISGHRSVSWYQQTPGQGLQFLFEYFSETQRNKGNFPGRFSGRQFSNSRSEMNVSTLELGDSALYLCASSLAGVGDGYTFGSGTRLTVV.

The chain employs TRBV27 and TRBJ1-4; no firm D call. This CDR3 has 15 residues. Trimming stripped 4 bases from V and 5 bases from J, with 14 bases between. CDR1 is MNHEY and CDR2 is SMNVEV in the germline V gene (reference sequence). The CDR3 region has the DNA TGTGCCAGCAGTTCCCCGTGGACGGGGAATGAAAAACTGTTTTTT. Its protein is CASSSPWTGNEKLFF.

The chain carries TRBV14 and TRBJ2-2, with D tentatively TRBD1 (5 bases). The V end was cut by 1 base, the J end by 7 bases, with 10 bases between. Germline loops: CDR1 SGHDN, CDR2 FVKESK. This CDR3 is 14 amino acids long. CDR3 amino acids: CASSQAGIIGELFF. CDR3 nucleotides: TGTGCCAGCAGCCAAGCAGGGATTATCGGGGAGCTGTTTTTT. The complete variable domain, with remaining parts taken from reference TRBV14 and TRBJ2-2, reads EAGVTQFPSHSVIEKGQTVTLRCDPISGHDNLYWYRRVMGKEIKFLLHFVKESKQDESGMPNNRFLAERTGGTYSTLKVQPAELEDSGVYFCASSQAGIIGELFFGEGSRLTVL.

The rearrangement joins TRBV30 to TRBJ2-1; TRBD1 matches at 7 bases. Germline CDR1 reads GTSNPN; CDR2 reads SVGIG (reference sequence). V was clipped by 0 bases and J by 9 bases; unmatched bases: 8. The CDR3 consists of 14 residues. CDR3 in DNA: TGTGCCTGGAGTGTCAGGGGGTGGACCAGTGAGCAGTTCTTC. It encodes CAWSVRGWTSEQFF.